This T cell receptor beta chain was captured by sequencing in a study of early T cells in non-severe SARS-CoV-2 infection. Attached unique molecular identifiers marked individual cDNA molecules. TCRdb used MiXCR to reprocess the 5' RACE reads, holding one entry per CDR3 protein. This table holds roughly 32,000 distinct CDR3 sequences, about 3.9% found once. At least ten counts were recorded for this clonotype. Sample: whole blood. This TCR was recovered from an adult who was a healthcare worker with PCR-confirmed SARS-CoV-2 infection or an uninfected control (not recorded which).

The CDR3 coding sequence is TGTGCCAGTAGTAAACTAGGGACACGGAACAATCCTGAGCAGTTCTTC. Amino acid sequence: CASSKLGTRNNPEQFF. The chain recombines TRBV19 with TRBJ2-1, with TRBD1 as a possible D gene (6 bases). Trimming took off 4 bases at V and 9 bases at J, with 22 bases between the two ends. The germline V gene encodes CDR1 LNHDA and CDR2 SQIVND (reference sequence). This CDR3 contains 16 residues.